The clone carrying this TCR beta chain was recorded at least ten times. Its matching antigen is unknown. The sample belongs to a study of CD8 T cells in ankylosing spondylitis. Notes on the study in general: A CD8+ phenotype characterized the disease-linked clones, which were relatively rare in peripheral blood.

CDR1 is LNHNV, CDR2 YYDKDF, per germline (reference sequence). The CDR3 has 15 amino acids. Trimming shortened V by 0 bases and J by 6 bases, and 12 bases separated the two germline ends. TCRdb recomputed calls from the 5' RACE reads with MiXCR, one row per CDR3 protein. The profile shows roughly 250,000 distinct CDR3 sequences, 7.5% to 9% of them singletons. The sequenced sample consisted of blood, either unsorted or a sorted T cell fraction (not recorded which). This clonotype originated in a male donor with ankylosing spondylitis or in good health (not recorded which). The chain is built from TRBV15 and TRBJ2-1; D uncertain. DNA for the CDR3: TGTGCCACCAGCAGAGAGAACAGCATGGGCAATGAGCAGTTCTTC. The encoded protein is CATSRENSMGNEQFF.